These T cell receptor beta chains were read from a single sample in a study of human T cells and chemical hapten exposure. Via MiXCR, TCRdb re-called the RACE reads, giving one row per CDR3 protein. The table lists about 380,000 distinct CDR3 sequences, roughly 5.3% of them singletons. The starting material was whole blood, obtained in connection with sensitization to the hapten diphenylcyclopropenone (DPC). Every receptor here comes from a woman aged 50 to 60 with alopecia areata. Some clones in this sample may be carry-over from other donors' samples. CDR3s include the opening cysteine and the closing phenylalanine or tryptophan. D genes are given only for firm matches. Not every row has a clone size; where given, it reads once, few, many or a size class.

V gene	CDR3 length	J gene	D gene	clone size	CDR3 DNA	CDR3 protein
TRBV4-1	13	TRBJ2-5	NA	NA	TGCGCCAGCAGCCTCGGGACTCATGAGACCCAGTACTTC	CASSLGTHETQYF
TRBV6-5	16	TRBJ2-2	NA	few	TGTGCCAGCAGTTACTCAGCGGAGCCGAACACCGGGGAGCTGTTTTTT	CASSYSAEPNTGELFF
TRBV18	16	TRBJ1-1	NA	few	TGTGCCAGCTCACCACAGGGGCGGGCCATGAACACTGAAGCTTTCTTT	CASSPQGRAMNTEAFF
TRBV5-4	14	TRBJ1-2	NA	few	TGTGCCAGCAGCGGTTGGACAGATCCCGGTGGCTACACCTTC	CASSGWTDPGGYTF
TRBV7-9	18	TRBJ1-5	NA	many	TGTGCCAGCAGCCGATCAACAGGGTCGGATTATAGCAATCAGCCCCAGCATTTT	CASSRSTGSDYSNQPQHF
TRBV20-1	13	TRBJ2-1	NA	few	TGCAGTGCTAGAGTTTCTGGTGCCTTTGGGCAGTTCTTC	CSARVSGAFGQFF
TRBV24-1	14	TRBJ1-5	NA	NA	TGTGCCACCAGTGACACAGGACCTAATCAGCCCCAGCATTTT	CATSDTGPNQPQHF
TRBV6-4	14	TRBJ2-2	NA	many	TGTGCCAGCAGTGAAGGGCTAACCACCGGGGAGCTGTTTTTT	CASSEGLTTGELFF
TRBV29-1	12	TRBJ2-3	NA	many	TGCAGCGTTGTGACAGCACCAGATACGCAGTATTTT	CSVVTAPDTQYF
TRBV4-3	15	TRBJ2-7	NA	few	TGCGCCAGCAGCCAAGATCACGGAGCTAACTACGAGCAGTACTTC	CASSQDHGANYEQYF
TRBV4-2	13	TRBJ2-7	NA	NA	TGTGCCAGCAGCCCCAGTTTGGGAGACGAGCAGTACTTC	CASSPSLGDEQYF
TRBV28	13	TRBJ2-5	NA	many	TGTGCCAGCAACACGGACAGTTCGGAGACCCAGTACTTC	CASNTDSSETQYF
TRBV7-7	15	TRBJ1-4	NA	many	TGTGCCAGCAGCTCAAAGAAGGGCGTTAATGAAAAACTGTTTTTT	CASSSKKGVNEKLFF
TRBV18	16	TRBJ1-5	NA	NA	TGTGCCAGCTCACCGTACGGGGTTAGTAGCAATCAGCCCCAGCATTTT	CASSPYGVSSNQPQHF
TRBV30	16	TRBJ2-5	TRBD2	few	TGTGCCTGGAGTGTACGGCTAGCGGGGTATCAGCCGTCCCAGTACTTC	CAWSVRLAGYQPSQYF
TRBV29-1	13	TRBJ1-1	TRBD1	few	TGCAGCTCCCGGGACAGGGCAAACACTGAAGCTTTCTTT	CSSRDRANTEAFF
TRBV2	18	TRBJ2-2	TRBD2	many	TGTGCCAGCTTCACTGCTAGCGGGAGGACCCCGAACACCGGGGAGCTGTTTTTT	CASFTASGRTPNTGELFF
TRBV11-2	14	TRBJ2-3	TRBD1	many	TGTGCCAGCAGGGACAGGGGGCTCACAGATACGCAGTATTTT	CASRDRGLTDTQYF
TRBV7-2	14	TRBJ2-3	NA	few	TGTGCCAGCAGTACAAGGCAGCCGGGAGATACGCAGTATTTT	CASSTRQPGDTQYF
TRBV28	13	TRBJ2-5	NA	many	TGTGCCAGCAGTGTATCAACTCAAGAGACCCAGTACTTC	CASSVSTQETQYF
TRBV20-1	15	TRBJ1-5	NA	NA	TGCAGTGCTCTCCGGGACGCGCGCGGCAATCAGCCCCAGCATTTT	CSALRDARGNQPQHF
TRBV10-3	14	TRBJ1-6	NA	many	TGTGCCATCAGGGGAACCGGGGAGAATTCACCCCTCCACTTT	CAIRGTGENSPLHF
TRBV12-3/TRBV12-4	14	TRBJ1-2	NA	many	TGTGCCAGCAGTTTATTTGGTGCCGCCTATGGCTACACCTTC	CASSLFGAAYGYTF
TRBV12-3/TRBV12-4	19	TRBJ2-6	NA	few	TGTGCCAGCAGTCCTAACCGACAGGCCCCCATTCCTGGGGCCAACGTCCTGACTTTC	CASSPNRQAPIPGANVLTF
TRBV7-9	15	TRBJ2-1	TRBD2	NA	TGTGCCAGCGGCCTGGGACTAGCGGGAGGTGATGAGCAGTTCTTC	CASGLGLAGGDEQFF
TRBV20-1	16	TRBJ1-3	NA	few	TGCAGTGCTAGAGATCGGAAGCTTAGTCCTGGAAACACCATATATTTT	CSARDRKLSPGNTIYF
TRBV4-1	16	TRBJ2-1	TRBD2	many	TGCGCCAGCAGCCAAGGGCCCAGCGGGAGGGCCCCGGAGCAGTTCTTC	CASSQGPSGRAPEQFF
TRBV7-9	14	TRBJ1-6	NA	many	TGTGCCAGCAGCTTAATTCCCGACAATTCACCCCTCCACTTT	CASSLIPDNSPLHF
TRBV20-1	16	TRBJ1-6	NA	many	TGCAGTGCTGGGGAACCGGGAACGCAACTTCGCTCACCCCTCCACTTT	CSAGEPGTQLRSPLHF
TRBV4-1	15	TRBJ2-7	TRBD1	few	TGCGCCAGCAGCTTCGGGACAGGGGAAATCTACGAGCAGTACTTC	CASSFGTGEIYEQYF
TRBV5-1	18	TRBJ2-1	NA	NA	TGCGCCAGCAGCTTGGCTCTTACAGGGCCCTCCTCCTACAATGAGCAGTTCTTC	CASSLALTGPSSYNEQFF
TRBV6-2/TRBV6-3	15	TRBJ2-1	TRBD2	few	TGTGCCAGCAGTTTTAGCGGGAGGGTGAAGAATGAGCAGTTCTTC	CASSFSGRVKNEQFF
TRBV4-1	15	TRBJ2-7	TRBD2	NA	TGCGCCAGCAGCCGGAGAGGCGGGGGTACCTACGAGCAGTACTTC	CASSRRGGGTYEQYF
TRBV20-1	10	TRBJ2-7	NA	NA	TGCAGTGCTAGCGTGGGAGAGCAGTACTTC	CSASVGEQYF
TRBV10-3	14	TRBJ1-5	NA	NA	TGTGCCATCAGTGAGGGGGGGGCACGACAGCCCCAGCATTTT	CAISEGGARQPQHF